This TCR beta chain emerged from a study of blood T cell repertoires in COVID-19. The CDR3 runs 16 residues. V dropped 5 bases and J dropped 5; count of bases not matched to a gene: 9. Germline-derived CDR1 and CDR2 are MDHEN and SYDVKM. Sequencing used immunoSEQ multiplex PCR; TCRdb keeps in-frame clones, though not all of them. This table has roughly 250,000 clones, 75% to 90% appearing once. Participants, roughly 18 to 90 years old, spanned 25 or so US areas. Which cohort a participant joined came from the clinical history participants gave. The gene calls are TRBV28 and TRBJ1-1, with 12 bases aligning to TRBD1. Input material: PBMCs or T cells enriched from blood (not recorded which). The source is a middle-aged woman who had been exposed to COVID-19. The DNA of the CDR3 is TGTGCCAGCAGTGCGGGACAGGGGGCGGCACGTACTGAAGCTTTCTTT. It codes for CASSAGQGAARTEAFF.